This is a list of T cell receptor beta chains from one sample in a study of blood T cell repertoires in COVID-19. Clones were sequenced by immunoSEQ multiplex PCR, and TCRdb holds only the in-frame ones, with some missing. The repertoire consists of about 250,000 clones, with about 91% occurring once and the leading ten covering roughly 6.7%. Sequencing was done on a sample of peripheral blood. The receptors come from a woman aged 25-40 years with COVID-19, enrolled during active disease. CDR3s include the opening cysteine and the closing phenylalanine or tryptophan. A D gene is named only where the DNA matches it firmly. Size is stated for part of the rows, as once, few or many counts, or as a class when the clone is expanded.

TRBJ2-1 16 TRBD2 TRBV28 . TGTGCCAGCAGTTTATATGGGGCTAGCGGGTCCAATGAGCAGTTCTTC CASSLYGASGSNEQFF
TRBJ1-1 14 . TRBV29-1 . TGCAGCGTTGAAGATACGGGGTTGAACACTGAAGCTTTCTTT CSVEDTGLNTEAFF
TRBJ1-4 15 . TRBV6-6 . TGTGCCAGCAGTTATAACGGGGAGGTCGGTGAAAAACTGTTTTTT CASSYNGEVGEKLFF
TRBJ1-1 14 . TRBV6-5 . TGTGCCAGCAGCGCCCCGGGGGGTGGCACTGAAGCTTTCTTT CASSAPGGGTEAFF
TRBJ2-5 15 TRBD1 TRBV16 . TGTGCCAGCAGCATTCCGGGACAGGGGGCGCAGACCCAGTACTTC CASSIPGQGAQTQYF
TRBJ1-3 17 TRBD1 TRBV28 . TGTGCCAGCAGTTTCAACAGGGGCCCAAACTCTGGAAACACCATATATTTT CASSFNRGPNSGNTIYF
TRBJ1-1 15 TRBD1 TRBV7-2 . TGTGCCAGCAGCTTGGACTACAGGGGTTATACTGAAGCTTTCTTT CASSLDYRGYTEAFF
TRBJ1-1 14 . TRBV4-3 . TGCGCCAGCAGCCACGGACCGGCGGGGACTGAAGCTTTCTTT CASSHGPAGTEAFF
TRBJ1-1 16 . TRBV6-5 . TGTGCCAGCAGTTACAGGGACATACTCGGTGGCACTGAAGCTTTCTTT CASSYRDILGGTEAFF
TRBJ2-5 15 TRBD1 TRBV9 once TGTGCCAGCAGCGTAGCGGACAGGGTAATCGAGACCCAGTACTTC CASSVADRVIETQYF
TRBJ1-4 12 TRBD1 TRBV2 once TGTGCCAGCGGGGGACAGGACAATCAACTGTTTTTT CASGGQDNQLFF
TRBJ1-6 15 TRBD1 TRBV25-1 . TGTGCCAGCACCGAGAGCAGGGGGAATAATTCACCCCTCCACTTT CASTESRGNNSPLHF
TRBJ2-5 15 . TRBV15 . TGTGCCACCAGCAGAGAGGGGGCAGTCCAAGAGACCCAGTACTTC CATSREGAVQETQYF
TRBJ1-5 17 . TRBV18 . TGTGCCAGCTCACCGGCCTACTCGGGGGGCGCTTCCCAGCCCCAGCATTTT CASSPAYSGGASQPQHF
TRBJ2-1 16 TRBD1 TRBV5-1 few TGCGCCAGCAGCCCAATACCAGGGGGCTCCTACAATGAGCAGTTCTTC CASSPIPGGSYNEQFF
TRBJ2-1 14 TRBD1 TRBV7-9 . TGTGCCAGCAGCCTCGGGACAGGGAGCAATGAGCAGTTCTTC CASSLGTGSNEQFF
TRBJ2-1 15 TRBD2 TRBV11-3 . TGTGCCAGTTGTCCCTCGGGAGGCTCCTACAATGAGCAGTTCTTC CASCPSGGSYNEQFF
TRBJ2-1 15 TRBD2 TRBV11-3 . TGTGCCAGCAGTCTCCAGACTAGCGGCCACAATGAGCAGTTCTTC CASSLQTSGHNEQFF
TRBJ1-4 16 TRBD1 TRBV24-1 . TGTGCCACCAGTGCAGGGGGTACAACAACTAATGAAAAACTGTTTTTT CATSAGGTTTNEKLFF
TRBJ2-5 15 TRBD2 TRBV5-1 . TGCGCCAGCAGCTGGGGGGGGACTCACCAAGAGACCCAGTACTTC CASSWGGTHQETQYF
TRBJ1-1 16 TRBD1 TRBV19 . TGTGCCAGTAGTGGGACAGGGGGCGCGTTGTGGACTGAAGCTTTCTTT CASSGTGGALWTEAFF
TRBJ2-2 15 TRBD1 TRBV20-1 . TGCAGTGCTAGTTATGGGACAGCGAACACCGGGGAGCTGTTTTTT CSASYGTANTGELFF
TRBJ2-5 15 . TRBV28 . TGTGCCAGCAGCCGTCGGGGGAAGTGGCAAGAGACCCAGTACTTC CASSRRGKWQETQYF
TRBJ2-7 16 TRBD2 TRBV28 once TGTGCCAGCAGTTTACCGACTAGCGGGGGATACTACGAGCAGTACTTC CASSLPTSGGYYEQYF
TRBJ1-1 15 . TRBV4-1 few TGCGCCAGCAGCCAAGAAGGCGGCGGCTGGACTGAAGCTTTCTTT CASSQEGGGWTEAFF
TRBJ2-7 17 . TRBV7-2 . TGTGCCAGCAGCTTTCGCCGCAGCGGGACAGGCACTTACGAGCAGTACTTC CASSFRRSGTGTYEQYF
TRBJ2-2 16 . TRBV4-3 . TGCGCCAGCAGCCAAGATCAAGGGGCAAGGACCGGGGAGCTGTTTTTT CASSQDQGARTGELFF
TRBJ2-3 15 . TRBV4-3 . TGCGCCAGCAGCCAAGGTGGGCAGAGCACAGATACGCAGTATTTT CASSQGGQSTDTQYF
TRBJ2-7 12 . TRBV2 . TGTGCCAGCAGTGTTCTCAGCTACGAGCAGTACTTC CASSVLSYEQYF
TRBJ2-5 16 TRBD2 TRBV7-9 . TGTGCCAGCAGCCGTTCGGGATTAGCGGGGGGGCTGGTCCAGTACTTC CASSRSGLAGGLVQYF
TRBJ2-3 17 TRBD1 TRBV5-5 . TGTGCCAGCAGCAATACACTCGGGACAGGGGGCACAGATACGCAGTATTTT CASSNTLGTGGTDTQYF
TRBJ2-2 14 . TRBV19 few TGTGCCAGTAGTATTAGGCAGGATCCCGGGGAGCTGTTTTTT CASSIRQDPGELFF
TRBJ2-1 15 . TRBV5-1 . TGCGCCAGCAGCTTGGCTAGTAGTCACTACAATGAGCAGTTCTTC CASSLASSHYNEQFF
TRBJ1-1 15 TRBD1 TRBV18 . TGTGCCAGCTCACCTTCCCGGACAGGGGGTTCTGAAGCTTTCTTT CASSPSRTGGSEAFF
TRBJ2-1 14 . TRBV3-1/TRBV3-2 . TGTGCCAGCAGCCAGAGCCTTCGGGGGAATGAGCAGTTCTTC CASSQSLRGNEQFF
TRBJ2-1 15 TRBD1 TRBV28 . TGTGCCAGCAGTATCAACAGGGGGTACCGAAATGAGCAGTTCTTC CASSINRGYRNEQFF
TRBJ2-3 13 . TRBV27 . TGTGCCAGCAGTTTAGGGGAGACAGATACGCAGTATTTT CASSLGETDTQYF
TRBJ2-5 19 TRBD2 TRBV6-4 . TGTGCCAGCAGTGACATCGGAGGAGGGGAGGGTACTCGGGGGGAGACCCAGTACTTC CASSDIGGGEGTRGETQYF
TRBJ1-1 14 TRBD1 TRBV7-2 . TGTGCCAGCAGCGGAGGGGGCCGTAACACTGAAGCTTTCTTT CASSGGGRNTEAFF
TRBJ2-1 16 . TRBV11-3 . TGTGCCAGCAGCTTTGGGCGGGGCGTTCTGAACAATGAGCAGTTCTTC CASSFGRGVLNNEQFF
TRBJ1-2 16 . TRBV9 . TGTGCCAGCAGCCCTCGGACACTCCTGGTGAGCTATGGCTACACCTTC CASSPRTLLVSYGYTF
TRBJ1-3 12 . TRBV25-1 . TGTGCCAGCAGTGGGGCCGGAAACACCATATATTTT CASSGAGNTIYF
TRBJ2-1 15 TRBD2 TRBV6-5 . TGTGCCAGCAGTTACTCGACTACGGGACTAGCGGAGCAGTTCTTC CASSYSTTGLAEQFF
TRBJ2-1 15 TRBD2 TRBV5-1 . TGCGCCAGCACCTACACTAGCGGGAACTACAATGAGCAGTTCTTC CASTYTSGNYNEQFF
TRBJ1-2 16 TRBD1 TRBV7-2 . TGTGCCAGCAGCTTAGAAGGACAGGTGGTTAGCTATGGCTACACCTTC CASSLEGQVVSYGYTF
TRBJ1-2 13 . TRBV7-9 . TGTGCCAGCAGCTCTACAGGACCCTATGGCTACACCTTC CASSSTGPYGYTF
TRBJ2-1 12 . TRBV7-9 few TGTGCCAGCAGCCGTCATCGGGATGAGCAGTTCTTC CASSRHRDEQFF
TRBJ1-3 15 . TRBV11-3 . TGTGCCAGCACCCTTAGTCGGAGCTCTGGAAACACCATATATTTT CASTLSRSSGNTIYF
TRBJ1-1 15 TRBD1 TRBV5-4 . TGTGCCAGCAGGGGACAGGGGGCATCGAACACTGAAGCTTTCTTT CASRGQGASNTEAFF
TRBJ1-5 17 TRBD1 TRBV7-2 . TGTGCCAGCTCCCCGGGACAGGGGGCATATAGCAATCAGCCCCAGCATTTT CASSPGQGAYSNQPQHF
TRBJ2-3 12 . TRBV9 . TGTGCCAGCAGCGTAGGAGCAGATACGCAGTATTTT CASSVGADTQYF
TRBJ1-5 16 . TRBV15 . TGTGCCACCAGCAGAGGCGGGGGGATGGAGAATCAGCCCCAGCATTTT CATSRGGGMENQPQHF
TRBJ2-3 14 TRBD1 TRBV10-3 . TGTGCCATCACGGGACAGGGGCGCACAGATACGCAGTATTTT CAITGQGRTDTQYF
TRBJ1-5 16 TRBD1 TRBV28 . TGTGCCAGCAGTCCCCCCCTACAGGGGATGAATCAGCCCCAGCATTTT CASSPPLQGMNQPQHF
TRBJ1-1 15 . TRBV14 . TGTGCCAGCAGCCCAAACCCCAGGGAAATACCTGAAGCTTTCTTT CASSPNPREIPEAFF
TRBJ2-7 15 TRBD1 TRBV14 . TGTGCCAGCAGCCAAGAAATGGGACAGGGTACCAGGCAGTACTTC CASSQEMGQGTRQYF
TRBJ2-6 15 . TRBV7-2 . TGTGCCAGCAGCTTAATGGTCGGTGGGGCCAACGTCCTGACTTTC CASSLMVGGANVLTF
TRBJ1-2 13 TRBD1 TRBV12-3/TRBV12-4 . TGTGCCAGCAGTTTGGGACAGGGAGAAGGCTACACCTTC CASSLGQGEGYTF
TRBJ2-2 17 TRBD2 TRBV5-1 few TGCGCCAGCAGCCTAAGGACTAGCGGGGAGAACACCGGGGAGCTGTTTTTT CASSLRTSGENTGELFF